Presented here are 15 T cell receptor beta chains from one specimen sequenced in a study of T cells in Graves' hyperthyroidism and ophthalmopathy. Template material for amplifying TCR beta CDR3 regions consisted of RNA transcripts. First-round RT-PCR targeting the TCR CDR3 was performed with the HTBI primer set. A single record per CDR3 protein comes from TCRdb applying MiXCR to the multiplex PCR reads. The profile shows roughly 710,000 distinct CDR3 sequences, 35% of them singletons. Sample: blood. The receptors stem from a woman aged 40 to 50 with Graves' hyperthyroidism.

The chain couples TRBV9 to TRBJ1-2, with a weak D call TRBD1 (5 bases). CDR1 and CDR2 from the germline V gene are SGDLS and YYNGEE. This CDR3 is built from 15 residues. Trimming removed 7 bases from V and 4 bases from J, with 20 bases in between. CDR3 residues: CASSPLDSGSYGYTF. The CDR3 coding sequence is TGTGCCAGCTCACCGTTAGATTCAGGGTCCTATGGCTACACCTTC.

This clonotype was counted a few times. CDR3 DNA: TGTGCCACCAGTGGTTACTCAGGGTTCGGCTACACCTTC. Protein sequence: CATSGYSGFGYTF. The chain joins TRBV24-1 to TRBJ1-2, with D tentatively TRBD1 (5 bases). Trimming removed 5 bases from V and 8 bases from J, with 14 bases in between. Germline-derived CDR1 and CDR2 are KGHDR and SFDVKD. CDR3 size: 13 residues.

CDR3 sequence: CASSQGLGEKLFF. Here the CDR3 DNA reads TGTGCCAGCAGTCAGGGTTTAGGGGAAAAACTGTTTTTT. This chain joins TRBV7-9 and TRBJ1-4; the D gene is possibly TRBD1 (5 bases). The germline V gene has CDR1 SEHNR and CDR2 FQNEAQ (reference sequence). V lost 6 bases and J 8 bases, leaving 13 bases between the germline ends. The CDR3 sequence is 13 residues long.

As to this clonotype: A single base separates this from a much larger clone, so it may be a read error. This sequence joins TRBV7-3 and TRBJ1-4; D uncertain. Germline CDR1 reads SGHTA; CDR2 reads FQGTGA. The CDR3 sequence is 15 residues long. The CDR3 spells CASSLDQPWTEQLFF. CDR3 bases: TGTGCCAGCAGCCTGGACCAACCGTGGACTGAACAACTGTTTTTT. Based on the CDR3 plus reference TRBV7-3 and TRBJ1-4, the full variable domain is GAGVSQTPSNKVTEKGKYVELRCDPISGHTALYWYRQSLGQGPEFLIYFQGTGAADDSGLPNDRFFAVRPEGSVSTLKIQRTERGDSAVYLCASSLDQPWTEQLFFGSGTQLSVL.

In the case of this clonotype: One end of the junction does not line up with germline, which may come from a read error. The gene calls are TRBV2 and TRBJ1-2; 8 bases map to TRBD1. The germline CDR1 and CDR2 sequences are SNHLY and FYNNEI. This CDR3 contains 13 residues. CDR3: CAGSSGGGFGYTF. The CDR3 bases are TGTGCCGGCAGTTCAGGGGGCGGTTTTGGCTACACCTTC.

This rearrangement joins TRBV11-2 to TRBJ2-7, with 12 bases identical to TRBD2. Germline V gene sequence: CDR1 SGHAT, CDR2 FQNNGV. V lost 6 bases, J lost 4 bases, and 7 bases stayed unmatched. The CDR3 loop spans 15 amino acids. The CDR3 reads CASSLTSGSLYEQYF. DNA for the CDR3: TGTGCCAGCAGTCTGACTAGCGGGAGTTTATACGAGCAGTACTTC.

The chain has TRBV7-9 and TRBJ1-5; the D gene is possibly TRBD1 (5 bases). This CDR3 spans 15 amino acids. The V gene lost 6 bases and the J gene lost 3 bases, with 15 bases spanning the gap. Per germline, CDR1 SEHNR and CDR2 FQNEAQ (reference sequence). The CDR3 loop is CASREGTSNNQPQHF. CDR3 sequence (DNA): TGTGCCAGCAGGGAGGGGACTAGCAACAATCAGCCCCAGCATTTT.

The chain is built from TRBV7-8 and TRBJ2-7, with TRBD1 matching 9 bases. The CDR3 has 17 amino acids. The germline V gene has CDR1 SGHVS and CDR2 FQNEAQ. V shed 5 bases, J shed 2 bases, and the junction held 13 bases outside the gene matches. This CDR3 reads CASSQLDRGSGPYEQYF. In nucleotides, the CDR3 is TGTGCCAGCAGCCAACTCGACAGGGGGAGCGGGCCCTACGAGCAGTACTTC.

The genes are TRBV20-1 and TRBJ1-5; D is undetermined. Germline CDR1 reads DFQATT; CDR2 reads SNEGSKA (reference sequence). The CDR3 contains 13 residues. Trimming cost V 6 bases and J 4 bases, with 13 bases left between them. The CDR3 nucleotides read TGCAGTGCGGGAGCAGCTTCGAATCAGCCCCAGCATTTT. Amino acids: CSAGAASNQPQHF.

Regarding this clonotype: This may be a read error, as it is one base from a much larger clone. The chain couples TRBV19 to TRBJ1-3; 7 bases fit TRBD1. Looked up from germline, CDR1 is LNHDA and CDR2 is SQIVND (reference sequence). After removal of 7 bases from V and 3 bases from J, the junction contained 3 bases not matched to a gene. The CDR3 loop spans 13 amino acids. As DNA, the CDR3 is TGTGCCAGTAAAGGACAGGATGGAAACACCATATATTTT. Translated: CASKGQDGNTIYF.

This clonotype was recorded many times. One end of the junction does not line up with germline, which may come from a read error. The CDR3 here is CASSGVRGSEVFF. As DNA, the CDR3 is TGTGCCAGCAGCGGGGTCCGAGGCAGTGAAGTTTTCTTT. The gene calls are TRBV14 and TRBJ1-1; D is uncertain. CDR3 length: 13 residues. Germline CDR1 SGHDN, CDR2 FVKESK.

The rearrangement joins TRBV6-5 to TRBJ1-2; D call uncertain. Germline lookup yields CDR1 MNHEY and CDR2 SVGAGI. V dropped 5 bases and J dropped 8 bases, with 15 bases sitting between them. The CDR3 has 13 amino acids. The CDR3 DNA sequence: TGTGCCAGCAGTCGTACTTCCTCCGAGGGCTACACCTTC. This gives the protein CASSRTSSEGYTF.

The rearrangement links TRBV7-6 to TRBJ2-5, with D perhaps matching TRBD1 (5 bases). From germline, CDR1 is SGHVS and CDR2 FNYEAQ. V was trimmed by 6 bases and J by 5 bases, leaving 19 bases between them. The CDR3 sequence is 15 residues long. In DNA, the CDR3 is TGTGCCAGCAGTCCTACCCAGGGATTCCGGGAGACCCAGTACTTC. Amino acids: CASSPTQGFRETQYF.

The rearrangement links TRBV12-3 or TRBV12-4 to TRBJ2-2, with D perhaps TRBD2 (6 bases). The CDR3 extends over 17 amino acids. Between the trimmed V and J ends, which lost 5 bases and 3 bases, there was a span of 19 bases. CDR3 coding DNA: TGTGCCAGCAGTCGATATCCCGGTGGGGGGTACACCGGGGAGCTGTTTTTT. Translation: CASSRYPGGGYTGELFF.

This clonotype was recorded many times. The chain couples TRBV15 to TRBJ1-5, with TRBD1 as a possible D gene (5 bases). CDR1 and CDR2 from the germline V gene are LNHNV and YYDKDF (reference sequence). CDR3 length equals 16 residues. V lost 3 bases to trimming and J lost 7 bases, with 19 bases between them. The CDR3 DNA follows: TGTGCCACCAGCAGTCCCCGGGGACTGATCCACCAGCCCCAGCATTTT. It is translated as CATSSPRGLIHQPQHF.